This is a list of T cell receptor beta chains from one sample in a study of T cells after yellow fever vaccination. TCRdb re-analysed the 5' RACE reads in MiXCR, keeping a single row per CDR3 protein. The sample records some 200,000 distinct CDR3 sequences, roughly 9.6% being singletons. Sequences were derived from CD8+ T cells sorted from PBMCs, sampled 15 days after the yellow fever booster vaccination. These receptors all come from a young man who received the YFV17D yellow fever vaccine. Both conserved end residues are part of each CDR3. Fields, in order: CDR3 length, V gene, J gene, clone size, CDR3 protein. Clone size is shown for a subset of rows, as once, few, many or a class of expanded clone.

len: 13
v_gene: TRBV6-5
j_gene: TRBJ1-6
abundance: few
CDR3aa: CASAGQDNSPLHF

len: 19
v_gene: TRBV14
j_gene: TRBJ2-6
abundance: -
CDR3aa: CASSQPRGQGAAGANVLTF

len: 16
v_gene: TRBV12-3/TRBV12-4
j_gene: TRBJ2-5
abundance: few
CDR3aa: CASSLGPPGYQETQYF

len: 12
v_gene: TRBV7-9
j_gene: TRBJ2-7
abundance: few
CDR3aa: CAITRDPGEQYF

len: 18
v_gene: TRBV7-9
j_gene: TRBJ2-4
abundance: few
CDR3aa: CASREGLAGHLAKNIQYF

len: 16
v_gene: TRBV4-1
j_gene: TRBJ1-3
abundance: few
CDR3aa: CASSPSGVPSGNTIYF

len: 13
v_gene: TRBV7-2
j_gene: TRBJ2-5
abundance: -
CDR3aa: CASSSWYQETQYF

len: 16
v_gene: TRBV5-1
j_gene: TRBJ1-2
abundance: -
CDR3aa: CASSPTQEFEGYGYTF

len: 14
v_gene: TRBV12-3/TRBV12-4
j_gene: TRBJ1-1
abundance: -
CDR3aa: CASTTTGANTEAFF

len: 14
v_gene: TRBV29-1
j_gene: TRBJ1-1
abundance: many
CDR3aa: CSVDKTGENTEAFF

len: 13
v_gene: TRBV7-9
j_gene: TRBJ2-7
abundance: many
CDR3aa: CASSLGDSYEQYF

len: 15
v_gene: TRBV15
j_gene: TRBJ1-4
abundance: few
CDR3aa: CATSSAGTGNEKLFF

len: 14
v_gene: TRBV7-9
j_gene: TRBJ2-7
abundance: few
CDR3aa: CASSLGLGVYEQYF

len: 14
v_gene: TRBV21-1
j_gene: TRBJ2-1
abundance: -
CDR3aa: CASSNISGGDEQFF

len: 12
v_gene: TRBV30
j_gene: TRBJ2-7
abundance: few
CDR3aa: CAWSVRGYEQYF

len: 15
v_gene: TRBV4-1
j_gene: TRBJ2-5
abundance: few
CDR3aa: CASSPVAGGPGTQYF

len: 15
v_gene: TRBV4-2
j_gene: TRBJ1-5
abundance: -
CDR3aa: CASSQDSGSNQPQHF

len: 15
v_gene: TRBV11-2
j_gene: TRBJ2-5
abundance: -
CDR3aa: CASSSLSGVQETQYF

len: 13
v_gene: TRBV7-9
j_gene: TRBJ1-2
abundance: -
CDR3aa: CASSSQATYGYTF

len: 12
v_gene: TRBV9
j_gene: TRBJ2-2
abundance: many
CDR3aa: CASSVAGGELFF

len: 16
v_gene: TRBV20-1
j_gene: TRBJ2-1
abundance: many
CDR3aa: CSAQGRRGGPYNEQFF

len: 18
v_gene: TRBV6-5
j_gene: TRBJ1-6
abundance: -
CDR3aa: CASSYSLPSSSYNSPLHF

len: 13
v_gene: TRBV29-1
j_gene: TRBJ1-2
abundance: few
CDR3aa: CSVESMINYGYTF

len: 17
v_gene: TRBV3-1
j_gene: TRBJ2-5
abundance: -
CDR3aa: CASSQGGQGAYKETQYF

len: 19
v_gene: TRBV5-1
j_gene: TRBJ2-1
abundance: many
CDR3aa: CASSHRTRRSTSSYNEQFF

len: 17
v_gene: TRBV7-6
j_gene: TRBJ1-1
abundance: -
CDR3aa: CASSPTGGLYRGTEAFF

len: 13
v_gene: TRBV28
j_gene: TRBJ2-3
abundance: -
CDR3aa: CASSFGAADTQYF

len: 15
v_gene: TRBV29-1
j_gene: TRBJ2-3
abundance: -
CDR3aa: CSVIPPGQGTNTQYF

len: 14
v_gene: TRBV4-1
j_gene: TRBJ2-1
abundance: few
CDR3aa: CASSQREVGNEQFF

len: 18
v_gene: TRBV11-2
j_gene: TRBJ2-3
abundance: few
CDR3aa: CASSLRSSLAVMTDTQYF

len: 15
v_gene: TRBV3-1
j_gene: TRBJ1-2
abundance: few
CDR3aa: CASSHARTGTNGYTF